This T cell receptor beta chain was identified during a study of cytomegalovirus exposure and HLA in healthy donors. The V gene's germline CDR1 is LGHNA and CDR2 YSLEER. V lost 0 bases, J lost 7 bases, and 3 bases stayed unmatched. The CDR3 spans 15 residues. The PCR contained 60 Vbeta and 13 Jbeta primers. The assay was immunoSEQ multiplex PCR, and TCRdb's table has in-frame clones only and misses some. The data hold approximately 220,000 clones, with approximately 68% observed a single time. The V gene is TRBV4-3, the J gene TRBJ1-4, with 9 bases aligning to TRBD1. The source material was PBMCs. The sequence derives from a woman under 40 in good health and CMV-seronegative. This CDR3 reads CASSQDGTGFEKLFF. The CDR3 nucleotides are TGCGCCAGCAGCCAAGATGGGACAGGGTTTGAAAAACTGTTTTTT.